Each of the 9 T cell receptor beta chains below was sequenced from the same sample in a study of regulatory and conventional T cells in breast cancer. One entry per CDR3 protein, called by TCRdb with MiXCR from the PCR reads. The sample has around 16,000 distinct CDR3 sequences; about 31% are singletons. Sample: conventional T cells from blood. These TCRs come from a female donor in good health.

As concerns this clonotype: Since the CDR3 does not end with the conserved phenylalanine or tryptophan, this likely comes from a read error. No DNA is shown, since the ends of the CDR3 on it are uncertain; the CDR3 is the one TCRdb lists. V gene TRBV11-2 combines with J gene TRBJ2-3. A total of 11 residues make up the CDR3, ends included. The germline V gene encodes CDR1 SGHAT and CDR2 FQNNGV. The CDR3 reads CASSFGQGRSL.

The V call is TRBV12-3 or TRBV12-4, the J call TRBJ2-3; no definite D call. V lost 5 bases to trimming and J lost 5 bases, with 8 bases between them. This CDR3 comprises 12 residues. CDR3 amino acids: CASSDRKDTQYF. CDR3 nucleotides: TGTGCCAGCAGTGACCGAAAAGATACGCAGTATTTT.

To note about this clonotype: A much larger clone differs by one base, so this may be a read error. The V call is TRBV7-2, the J call TRBJ2-7; no clear D gene. V was pared by 7 bases and J by 4 bases, with 8 bases between. Per the germline V gene, CDR1 is SGHTA and CDR2 is FQGNSA. The length of the CDR3 is 11 residues. The CDR3 nucleotides are TGTGCCAGCAACTCCGGTTACGAGCAGTACTTC. Its translation is CASNSGYEQYF.

Within the sample, this clonotype is medium-sized (0.01 to 0.1%). The chain combines TRBV12-3 or TRBV12-4 with TRBJ2-1, with D perhaps matching TRBD2 (6 bases). The CDR3 sequence is 11 residues long. The V end lost 7 bases, the J end lost 14 bases, and 15 bases lay between the germline ends. Here the CDR3 reads CASTLGLQKFF. CDR3 DNA sequence: TGTGCCAGCACCCTGGGACTCCAAAAGTTCTTC.

This chain connects TRBV12-3 or TRBV12-4 to TRBJ2-1; 8 bases are a match to TRBD1. V shed 7 bases, J shed 2 bases, and the junction held 7 bases outside the gene matches. There are 15 residues in the CDR3. This CDR3 is CASTKGQGAYNEQFF. The CDR3 DNA follows: TGTGCCAGCACTAAAGGACAGGGAGCCTACAATGAGCAGTTCTTC.

This clonotype was detected only a few times. The rearrangement links TRBV7-2 to TRBJ1-6; 7 positions agree with TRBD1. The CDR3 spans 15 residues. Per the germline V gene, CDR1 is SGHTA and CDR2 is FQGNSA. The junction had 5 bases not matched to a gene; V was cut back by 3 bases and J by 6 bases. CDR3 region: CASSFDRALNSPLHF. In DNA form, the CDR3 reads TGTGCCAGCAGCTTCGACAGGGCCCTTAATTCACCCCTCCACTTT.

The rearrangement links TRBV20-1 to TRBJ1-1; weak D call: TRBD1 (6 bases). The germline V and J ends were trimmed by 4 bases and 3 bases, with 12 bases remaining between them. This CDR3 is built from 13 residues. CDR1 is DFQATT and CDR2 is SNEGSKA in the germline V gene (reference sequence). This CDR3 is CSANRARDTEAFF. CDR3 nucleotide sequence: TGCAGTGCTAACAGGGCACGGGACACTGAAGCTTTCTTT.

The rearrangement uses TRBV11-2 and TRBJ2-1, with 12 bases fitting TRBD2. This CDR3 region has 15 residues. V was pared by 4 bases and J by 4 bases, with 2 bases of the junction left unmatched. Germline CDR1 SGHAT, CDR2 FQNNGV. In nucleotides, the CDR3 is TGTGCCAGCAGCTCCGGACTAGCGGGGTACAATGAGCAGTTCTTC. It codes for CASSSGLAGYNEQFF.

This clonotype appeared a few times. The V gene is TRBV7-9, the J gene TRBJ1-1; 7 bases align to TRBD1. Germline loops: CDR1 SEHNR, CDR2 FQNEAQ (reference sequence). The ends lost 8 bases at V and 3 bases at J; junction bases unmatched: 3. This CDR3 has 12 residues. Here the CDR3 DNA reads TGTGCCAGCCACAGGGGTGACACTGAAGCTTTCTTT. Translated: CASHRGDTEAFF.